These T cell receptor beta chains were read from a single sample in a study of cytomegalovirus exposure and HLA in healthy donors. Using immunoSEQ multiplex PCR, the repertoire was profiled, and TCRdb retains in-frame clones only, with some absent. Its clone listing holds over 35,000 clones. Source material: PBMCs. These receptors were obtained from a woman in her 30s in good health and CMV-seronegative. Both conserved end residues are part of each CDR3. The D gene is left open where the match is weak.

j_call: TRBJ1-2
v_call: TRBV29-1
d_call: NA
cdr3_aa: CSVARGYGYTF
cdr3_nt: TGCAGCGTTGCTAGGGGATATGGCTACACCTTC

j_call: TRBJ2-5
v_call: TRBV4-3
d_call: TRBD1
cdr3_aa: CASSQDRGQGAETQYF
cdr3_nt: TGCGCCAGCAGCCAAGATCGGGGACAGGGGGCAGAGACCCAGTACTTC

j_call: TRBJ1-5
v_call: TRBV7-9
d_call: TRBD1
cdr3_aa: CASSRGTVNQPQHF
cdr3_nt: TGTGCCAGCAGCCGCGGGACAGTAAATCAGCCCCAGCATTTT

j_call: TRBJ2-7
v_call: TRBV15
d_call: TRBD2
cdr3_aa: CATSRDASGHYEQYF
cdr3_nt: TGTGCCACCAGCAGAGATGCTAGCGGCCACTACGAGCAGTACTTC

j_call: TRBJ1-5
v_call: TRBV9
d_call: NA
cdr3_aa: CASSVSGNSNQPQHF
cdr3_nt: TGTGCCAGCAGCGTATCGGGGAATAGCAATCAGCCCCAGCATTTT

j_call: TRBJ2-5
v_call: TRBV5-1
d_call: TRBD1
cdr3_aa: CASSSQAGTGHETQYF
cdr3_nt: TGCGCCAGCAGCTCCCAAGCCGGGACAGGGCACGAGACCCAGTACTTC

j_call: TRBJ2-1
v_call: TRBV5-1
d_call: TRBD2
cdr3_aa: CASSLTSGNNEQFF
cdr3_nt: TGCGCCAGCAGCTTGACTAGCGGAAACAATGAGCAGTTCTTC

j_call: TRBJ1-5
v_call: TRBV6-5
d_call: NA
cdr3_aa: CASSSQKNQPQHF
cdr3_nt: TGTGCCAGCAGTAGTCAGAAGAATCAGCCCCAGCATTTT

j_call: TRBJ2-7
v_call: TRBV6-6
d_call: NA
cdr3_aa: CASSLLLTYEQYF
cdr3_nt: TGTGCCAGCAGTCTCTTACTAACCTACGAGCAGTACTTC

j_call: TRBJ1-5
v_call: TRBV27
d_call: TRBD1
cdr3_aa: CASSSTGVGNQPQHF
cdr3_nt: TGTGCCAGCAGTTCGACAGGGGTGGGCAATCAGCCCCAGCATTTT

j_call: TRBJ1-1
v_call: TRBV11-3
d_call: NA
cdr3_aa: CASSLVGGGTEAFF
cdr3_nt: TGTGCCAGCAGCTTAGTGGGCGGGGGGACTGAAGCTTTCTTT

j_call: TRBJ2-7
v_call: TRBV7-2
d_call: NA
cdr3_aa: CASSHPRYEQYF
cdr3_nt: TGTGCCAGCAGCCACCCGCGGTACGAGCAGTACTTC

j_call: TRBJ1-1
v_call: TRBV6-5
d_call: NA
cdr3_aa: CASSTTLDTEAFF
cdr3_nt: TGTGCCAGCAGTACGACATTGGACACTGAAGCTTTCTTT

j_call: TRBJ2-1
v_call: TRBV4-1
d_call: TRBD2
cdr3_aa: CASSQRGLAGGFGNEQFF
cdr3_nt: TGCGCCAGCAGCCAACGAGGACTAGCGGGAGGGTTTGGCAATGAGCAGTTCTTC

j_call: TRBJ2-1
v_call: TRBV7-9
d_call: NA
cdr3_aa: CASSFYGVEQFF
cdr3_nt: TGTGCCAGCAGCTTTTACGGTGTTGAGCAGTTCTTC

j_call: TRBJ1-5
v_call: TRBV2
d_call: NA
cdr3_aa: CASSDWTLPSNQPQHF
cdr3_nt: TGTGCCAGCAGTGATTGGACTCTCCCCAGCAATCAGCCCCAGCATTTT

j_call: TRBJ2-7
v_call: TRBV6-5
d_call: TRBD2
cdr3_aa: CASSYEGGREQYF
cdr3_nt: TGTGCCAGCAGTTACGAGGGCGGGAGAGAGCAGTACTTC

j_call: TRBJ1-3
v_call: TRBV20-1
d_call: NA
cdr3_aa: CIPGGNTIYF
cdr3_nt: TGCATACCAGGGGGAAACACCATATATTTT

j_call: TRBJ1-1
v_call: TRBV30
d_call: TRBD1
cdr3_aa: CAWRGQGAGNTEAFF
cdr3_nt: TGTGCCTGGAGGGGCCAGGGGGCTGGTAACACTGAAGCTTTCTTT

j_call: TRBJ1-2
v_call: TRBV28
d_call: NA
cdr3_aa: CASSPGYNYGYTF
cdr3_nt: TGTGCCAGCAGTCCAGGTTATAACTATGGCTACACCTTC

j_call: TRBJ1-3
v_call: TRBV18
d_call: TRBD1
cdr3_aa: CASSPNIRGQTTFSGNTIYF
cdr3_nt: TGTGCCAGCTCACCGAACATCAGGGGACAGACGACATTCTCTGGAAACACCATATATTTT

j_call: TRBJ2-2
v_call: TRBV4-2
d_call: TRBD2
cdr3_aa: CASSQGTRGSAGELFF
cdr3_nt: TGTGCCAGCAGCCAAGGGACTAGAGGGAGTGCCGGGGAGCTGTTTTTT

j_call: TRBJ1-4
v_call: TRBV5-8
d_call: NA
cdr3_aa: CASSLGAATNEKLFF
cdr3_nt: TGTGCCAGCAGCTTGGGGGCAGCAACTAATGAAAAACTGTTTTTT

j_call: TRBJ1-3
v_call: TRBV5-1
d_call: NA
cdr3_aa: CASGTGNTIYF
cdr3_nt: TGCGCCAGCGGAACCGGGAACACCATATATTTT

j_call: TRBJ1-1
v_call: TRBV11-2
d_call: NA
cdr3_aa: CASSLESGGGTEAFF
cdr3_nt: TGTGCCAGCAGCTTAGAGTCTGGGGGAGGCACTGAAGCTTTCTTT

j_call: TRBJ2-5
v_call: TRBV18
d_call: TRBD2
cdr3_aa: CASSPNGGRSQETQYF
cdr3_nt: TGTGCCAGCTCACCAAACGGCGGGAGATCCCAAGAGACCCAGTACTTC

j_call: TRBJ2-7
v_call: TRBV7-8
d_call: TRBD2
cdr3_aa: CASTPTSGRTYEQYF
cdr3_nt: TGTGCCAGCACCCCCACTAGCGGGAGGACCTACGAGCAGTACTTC

j_call: TRBJ2-3
v_call: TRBV7-3
d_call: TRBD2
cdr3_aa: CASSEGLAGGTDTQYF
cdr3_nt: TGTGCCAGCAGCGAGGGACTAGCGGGAGGGACAGATACGCAGTATTTT

j_call: TRBJ1-5
v_call: TRBV28
d_call: NA
cdr3_aa: CASSFVGGGSINQPQHF
cdr3_nt: TGTGCCAGCAGTTTCGTCGGTGGCGGATCGATTAATCAGCCCCAGCATTTT

j_call: TRBJ2-3
v_call: TRBV6-5
d_call: NA
cdr3_aa: CASSTPGDTQYF
cdr3_nt: TGTGCCAGCAGCACCCCGGGAGATACGCAGTATTTT

j_call: TRBJ1-4
v_call: TRBV6-5
d_call: NA
cdr3_aa: CASKPRGGTNEKLFF
cdr3_nt: TGTGCCAGCAAACCGAGGGGGGGAACTAATGAAAAACTGTTTTTT

j_call: TRBJ1-5
v_call: TRBV10-3
d_call: NA
cdr3_aa: CAISESGDTRQPQHF
cdr3_nt: TGTGCCATCAGTGAGTCGGGAGACACCAGGCAGCCCCAGCATTTT

j_call: TRBJ2-3
v_call: TRBV5-4
d_call: TRBD2
cdr3_aa: CASSLAWGGSTDTQYF
cdr3_nt: TGTGCCAGCAGCTTGGCCTGGGGGGGAAGCACAGATACGCAGTATTTT

j_call: TRBJ1-2
v_call: TRBV28
d_call: TRBD1
cdr3_aa: CASSPQGAAGYGYTF
cdr3_nt: TGTGCCAGCAGTCCTCAGGGGGCCGCTGGCTATGGCTACACCTTC

j_call: TRBJ2-3
v_call: TRBV4-2
d_call: NA
cdr3_aa: CASSLGERRVTDTQYF
cdr3_nt: TGTGCCAGCAGCCTTGGGGAGCGGAGGGTCACAGATACGCAGTATTTT

j_call: TRBJ2-7
v_call: TRBV6-5
d_call: TRBD2
cdr3_aa: CASSYYGEGGYEQYF
cdr3_nt: TGTGCCAGCAGTTACTACGGGGAGGGTGGATACGAGCAGTACTTC

j_call: TRBJ2-1
v_call: TRBV7-9
d_call: NA
cdr3_aa: CASSFARSSYNEQFF
cdr3_nt: TGTGCCAGCAGCTTCGCTAGGTCCTCATACAATGAGCAGTTCTTC

j_call: TRBJ2-7
v_call: TRBV4-1
d_call: TRBD2
cdr3_aa: CASSRTTGTRVYEQYF
cdr3_nt: TGCGCCAGCAGCCGGACAACCGGGACTAGGGTCTACGAGCAGTACTTC

j_call: TRBJ2-7
v_call: TRBV5-6
d_call: TRBD1
cdr3_aa: CASSFSGLGQGAYEQYF
cdr3_nt: TGTGCCAGCAGCTTTTCTGGTCTGGGACAGGGGGCCTACGAGCAGTACTTC

j_call: TRBJ1-2
v_call: TRBV6-5
d_call: NA
cdr3_aa: CASSYSPVNYGYTF
cdr3_nt: TGTGCCAGCAGTTACTCGCCAGTCAACTATGGCTACACCTTC

j_call: TRBJ2-3
v_call: TRBV5-1
d_call: NA
cdr3_aa: CASSLSADTQYF
cdr3_nt: TGCGCCAGCAGCTTGTCAGCAGATACGCAGTATTTT

j_call: TRBJ2-1
v_call: TRBV4-1
d_call: NA
cdr3_aa: CASSQVMGSSYNEQFF
cdr3_nt: TGCGCCAGCAGCCAAGTTATGGGGAGCTCCTACAATGAGCAGTTCTTC

j_call: TRBJ2-3
v_call: TRBV19
d_call: NA
cdr3_aa: CASSRPASRGTDTQYF
cdr3_nt: TGTGCCAGTAGTCGCCCGGCTAGCCGGGGCACAGATACGCAGTATTTT

j_call: TRBJ2-3
v_call: TRBV19
d_call: TRBD2
cdr3_aa: CASTHSGGGRGVDTQYF
cdr3_nt: TGTGCCAGTACCCACTCCGGTGGCGGGAGAGGGGTAGATACGCAGTATTTT

j_call: TRBJ2-1
v_call: TRBV6-5
d_call: TRBD1
cdr3_aa: CASSYQTGTDGEQFF
cdr3_nt: TGTGCCAGCAGTTACCAAACCGGGACAGATGGGGAGCAGTTCTTC

j_call: TRBJ1-5
v_call: TRBV7-2
d_call: TRBD1
cdr3_aa: CASSSTDRVSHQPQHF
cdr3_nt: TGTGCCAGCAGCTCAACCGACAGGGTGAGTCATCAGCCCCAGCATTTT

j_call: TRBJ2-1
v_call: TRBV5-6
d_call: TRBD2
cdr3_aa: CASSLLAGRDSYNEQFF
cdr3_nt: TGTGCCAGCAGCTTGTTGGCCGGGAGGGACTCCTACAATGAGCAGTTCTTC

j_call: TRBJ2-7
v_call: TRBV10-3
d_call: NA
cdr3_aa: CAISGLAAKNYEQYF
cdr3_nt: TGTGCCATCAGTGGATTAGCGGCGAAGAACTACGAGCAGTACTTC

j_call: TRBJ1-3
v_call: TRBV19
d_call: NA
cdr3_aa: CASTGAIGNTIYF
cdr3_nt: TGTGCCAGTACAGGGGCGATTGGAAACACCATATATTTT

j_call: TRBJ1-1
v_call: TRBV9
d_call: TRBD1
cdr3_aa: CASSPRTGLLNTEAFF
cdr3_nt: TGTGCCAGCAGCCCACGGACAGGGCTCCTGAACACTGAAGCTTTCTTT

j_call: TRBJ2-2
v_call: TRBV30
d_call: TRBD1
cdr3_aa: CAWRQGKDTGELFF
cdr3_nt: TGTGCCTGGAGACAGGGGAAGGACACCGGGGAGCTGTTTTTT

j_call: TRBJ2-7
v_call: TRBV9
d_call: NA
cdr3_aa: CASSATLELSYEQYF
cdr3_nt: TGTGCCAGCAGCGCGACGCTGGAGCTCTCCTACGAGCAGTACTTC

j_call: TRBJ2-7
v_call: TRBV30
d_call: NA
cdr3_aa: CAMGGASYEQYF
cdr3_nt: TGTGCAATGGGCGGGGCCTCCTACGAGCAGTACTTC

j_call: TRBJ2-5
v_call: TRBV5-6
d_call: TRBD1
cdr3_aa: CASSFTGEFGQYF
cdr3_nt: TGTGCCAGCAGTTTTACAGGGGAGTTTGGCCAGTACTTC

j_call: TRBJ2-3
v_call: TRBV6-1
d_call: TRBD2
cdr3_aa: CASSGGRGSGLSTDTQYF
cdr3_nt: TGTGCCAGCAGTGGGGGGAGGGGATCGGGACTGAGCACAGATACGCAGTATTTT

j_call: TRBJ2-1
v_call: TRBV6-5
d_call: TRBD2
cdr3_aa: CASSSEGAGGRDEQFF
cdr3_nt: TGTGCCAGCAGTTCCGAGGGGGCGGGGGGGCGAGATGAGCAGTTCTTC

j_call: TRBJ2-7
v_call: TRBV28
d_call: TRBD2
cdr3_aa: CASSFNSGSGTSGSPYEQYF
cdr3_nt: TGTGCCAGCAGTTTTAATTCCGGGTCGGGGACTAGCGGGAGCCCCTACGAGCAGTACTTC

j_call: TRBJ1-2
v_call: TRBV15
d_call: NA
cdr3_aa: CATSRDPSVLYGYTF
cdr3_nt: TGTGCCACCAGCAGAGATCCTTCAGTCCTCTATGGCTACACCTTC

j_call: TRBJ2-1
v_call: TRBV15
d_call: NA
cdr3_aa: CATIRTAAGLNEQFF
cdr3_nt: TGTGCCACCATCAGAACGGCAGCGGGCCTAAATGAGCAGTTCTTC

j_call: TRBJ2-3
v_call: TRBV5-1
d_call: NA
cdr3_aa: CASSRDWSTDTQYF
cdr3_nt: TGCGCCAGCAGCCGGGACTGGAGCACAGATACGCAGTATTTT